Shown below are 14 T cell receptor beta chains from a single sample sequenced in a study of cytomegalovirus exposure and HLA in healthy donors. Primers included in the PCR were 60 Vbeta and 13 Jbeta primers. TCRdb's table, derived via immunoSEQ multiplex PCR, lists solely in-frame clones and lacks some. The sample has about 240,000 clones, around 78% seen once. The material sequenced was PBMCs. The receptors were gathered from a boy under 18 in good health and CMV-seronegative.

This chain links TRBV7-3 with TRBJ2-2, with D possibly being TRBD2 (6 bases). The V end lost 5 bases, the J end lost 5 bases, and 18 bases lay between the germline ends. The CDR3 contains 16 residues. Germline-derived CDR1 and CDR2 are SGHTA and FQGTGA. The CDR3 protein is CASSLNGGAETGELFF. As DNA, the CDR3 is TGTGCCAGCAGCCTCAACGGCGGGGCCGAGACCGGGGAGCTGTTTTTT. Filled out from reference TRBV7-3 and TRBJ2-2, the complete variable domain reads GAGVSQTPSNKVTEKGKYVELRCDPISGHTALYWYRQSLGQGPEFLIYFQGTGAADDSGLPNDRFFAVRPEGSVSTLKIQRTERGDSAVYLCASSLNGGAETGELFFGEGSRLTVL.

J is TRBJ2-6 and V is TRBV27, with D possibly matching TRBD1 (6 bases). This CDR3 is built from 17 residues. With 5 bases removed from V and 2 bases from J, the gap between germline ends came to 16 bases. Germline values: CDR1 MNHEY, CDR2 SMNVEV (reference sequence). CDR3 loop: CASSPDTGLAGANVLTF. CDR3 in DNA: TGTGCCAGCAGTCCCGATACAGGGCTGGCTGGGGCCAACGTCCTGACTTTC.

J is TRBJ2-5 and V is TRBV5-5, with a weak D call TRBD1 (5 bases). This CDR3 spans 16 amino acids. The germline V and J ends were trimmed by 4 bases and 7 bases, with 23 bases remaining between them. In germline, CDR1 is SGHKS, CDR2 YYEKEE (reference sequence). DNA of the CDR3: TGTGCCAGCAGCACTCCGATTAGACAGTCCCAGGGGACCCAGTACTTC. It is translated as CASSTPIRQSQGTQYF.

The chain joins TRBV5-6 to TRBJ1-2; possible D gene TRBD1, 5 bases. The germline CDR1 and CDR2 sequences are SGHDT and YYEEEE. The CDR3 consists of 15 residues. The V end was cut by 0 bases, the J end by 2 bases, with 11 bases between. The CDR3 region is CASSLVGVRNYGYTF. The CDR3 DNA reads as TGTGCCAGCAGCTTGGTAGGGGTCCGGAACTATGGCTACACCTTC.

The V call is TRBV27, the J call TRBJ2-5; TRBD1 agrees at 8 bases. The germline CDR1 and CDR2 sequences are MNHEY and SMNVEV (reference sequence). The CDR3 has 15 amino acids. With 6 bases clipped from V and 5 bases from J, the junction kept 11 bases outside the gene matches. CDR3 DNA sequence: TGTGCCAGCAGCGCCAAAACAGGGGGGTATGAGACCCAGTACTTC. Translating gives CASSAKTGGYETQYF.

This sequence joins TRBV5-1 and TRBJ1-1; D is uncertain. The V and J ends lost 7 bases and 2 bases respectively, with 12 bases between them. Germline V lookup: CDR1 SGHRS, CDR2 YFSETQ. CDR3 length equals 13 residues. The CDR3: CASSSGPNTEAFF. As DNA, the CDR3 is TGCGCCAGCTCGTCTGGGCCTAACACTGAAGCTTTCTTT.

This chain links TRBV6-6 with TRBJ1-5; no definite D call. The ends were cut back, 4 bases at V and 3 bases at J, with 13 bases in the middle. CDR3 length equals 15 residues. The V gene's germline CDR1 is MNHNY and CDR2 SVGAGI (reference sequence). This chain's CDR3 is CASSFSAEINQPQHF. The CDR3 bases are TGTGCCAGCAGTTTCTCCGCGGAGATCAATCAGCCCCAGCATTTT.

V and J are TRBV5-4 and TRBJ2-7; no definite D call. V lost 0 bases and J lost 3, with 13 bases in between. Germline V lookup: CDR1 SGHNT, CDR2 YYREEE (reference sequence). CDR3 length: 15 amino acids. CDR3 bases: TGTGCCAGCAGCTTGGGGCTAGGTGATCTCTACGAGCAGTACTTC. Protein: CASSLGLGDLYEQYF.

In its sample, this clone was seen once. This chain uses TRBV6-6 with TRBJ1-3, with unresolved D. The CDR3 totals 13 residues. Germline V CDR1 and CDR2: MNHNY, SVGAGI (reference sequence). The V end lost 5 bases, the J end lost 4 bases, and 9 bases lay between the germline ends. The CDR3: CASSPGRGNTIYF. The CDR3 region has the DNA TGTGCCAGCAGTCCTGGGAGAGGAAACACCATATATTTT.

This clone appeared a few times. V usage is TRBV10-3 and J usage is TRBJ2-1; TRBD2 matches at 11 bases. V lost 0 bases and J lost 5; bases outside the gene matches: 6. Germline CDR1 reads ENHRY; CDR2 reads SYGVKD. The CDR3 consists of 17 residues. This chain's CDR3 is CAISESTGTSGHNEQFF. The CDR3 bases are TGTGCCATCAGTGAGTCCACCGGGACTAGCGGTCACAATGAGCAGTTCTTC.

V is TRBV2 and J is TRBJ2-7, with 7 bases that match TRBD1. Germline-derived CDR1 and CDR2 are SNHLY and FYNNEI. The CDR3 is 13 amino acids. Unmatched junction bases numbered 6, after V lost 10 bases and J lost 0 bases. This CDR3 reads CATGTDRSYEQYF. CDR3 DNA sequence: TGTGCCACCGGGACAGACCGCTCCTACGAGCAGTACTTC.

The rearrangement joins TRBV27 to TRBJ1-2; 7 nucleotides align to TRBD1. Germline CDR1 MNHEY, CDR2 SMNVEV (reference sequence). J was trimmed by 4 bases and V by 8 bases; bases with no gene match: 10. The CDR3 is 14 residues long. CDR3: CASSDIEGAYGYTF. CDR3 bases: TGTGCCAGCTCTGATATCGAGGGGGCCTATGGCTACACCTTC.

The chain uses TRBV7-6 and TRBJ1-1; no firm D call. CDR1 SGHVS and CDR2 FNYEAQ come from the germline V gene. The CDR3 runs 12 residues. Trimming shortened V by 2 bases and J by 8 bases, and 9 bases separated the two germline ends. The CDR3 DNA sequence: TGTGCCAGCAGCTTATTGGAGTCAGAAGCTTTCTTT. It is translated as CASSLLESEAFF.

In this sample, this clone turned up a few times. The rearrangement links TRBV6-5 to TRBJ2-3, with a possible D match to TRBD2 (6 bases). The CDR3 sequence is 14 residues long. CDR1 and CDR2 from the germline V gene are MNHEY and SVGAGI. The ends were cut back, 6 bases at V and 2 bases at J, with 12 bases in the middle. CDR3 in DNA: TGTGCCAGCAGGGTTAGCGGCGACACAGATACGCAGTATTTT. This codes for CASRVSGDTDTQYF.